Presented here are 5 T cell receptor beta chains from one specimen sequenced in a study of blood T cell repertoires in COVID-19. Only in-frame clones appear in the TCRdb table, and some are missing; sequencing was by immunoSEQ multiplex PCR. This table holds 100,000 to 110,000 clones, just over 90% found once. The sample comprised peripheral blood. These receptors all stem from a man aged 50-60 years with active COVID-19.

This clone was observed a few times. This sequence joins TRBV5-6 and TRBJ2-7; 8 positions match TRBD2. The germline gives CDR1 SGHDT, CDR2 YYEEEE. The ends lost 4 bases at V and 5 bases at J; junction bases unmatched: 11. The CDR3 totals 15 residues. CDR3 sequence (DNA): TGTGCCAGCAGCGTATCGGGAGGGTCTGGGAACGAGCAGTACGTC. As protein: CASSVSGGSGNEQYV.

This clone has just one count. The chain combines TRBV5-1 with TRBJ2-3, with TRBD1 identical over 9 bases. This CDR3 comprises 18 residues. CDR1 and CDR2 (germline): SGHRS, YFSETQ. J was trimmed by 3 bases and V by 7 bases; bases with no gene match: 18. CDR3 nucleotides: TGCGCCAGCCGACGTCCCGGGACAGGGATCGGGTGGACAGATACGCAGTATTTT. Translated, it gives CASRRPGTGIGWTDTQYF. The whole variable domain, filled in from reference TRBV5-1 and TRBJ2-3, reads KAGVTQTPRYLIKTRGQQVTLSCSPISGHRSVSWYQQTPGQGLQFLFEYFSETQRNKGNFPGRFSGRQFSNSRSEMNVSTLELGDSALYLCASRRPGTGIGWTDTQYFGPGTRLTVL.

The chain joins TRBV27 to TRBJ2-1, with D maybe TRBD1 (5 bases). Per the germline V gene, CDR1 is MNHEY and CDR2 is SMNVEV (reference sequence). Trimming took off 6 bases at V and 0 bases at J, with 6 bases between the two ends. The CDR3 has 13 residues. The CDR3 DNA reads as TGTGCCAGCAGGACAGACTCCTACAATGAGCAGTTCTTC. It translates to CASRTDSYNEQFF.

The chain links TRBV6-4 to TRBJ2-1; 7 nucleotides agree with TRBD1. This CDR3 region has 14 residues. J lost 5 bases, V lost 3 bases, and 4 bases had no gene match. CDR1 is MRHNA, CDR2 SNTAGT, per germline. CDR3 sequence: CASSEQGKNNEQFF. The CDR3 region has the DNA TGTGCCAGCAGTGAACAGGGGAAAAACAATGAGCAGTTCTTC.

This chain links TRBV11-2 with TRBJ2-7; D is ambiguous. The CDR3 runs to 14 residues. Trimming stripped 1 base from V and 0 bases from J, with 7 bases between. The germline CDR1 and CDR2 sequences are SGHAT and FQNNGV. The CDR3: CASSLARYSYEQYF. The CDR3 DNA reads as TGTGCCAGCAGCTTAGCTCGGTACTCCTACGAGCAGTACTTC.